A single sample gave rise to the 19 T cell receptor beta chains below, sequenced in a study of cytomegalovirus exposure and HLA in healthy donors. The PCR made use of 60 Vbeta and 13 Jbeta primers. Data came from immunoSEQ multiplex PCR; TCRdb stores just in-frame clones and leaves some out. The data contain fewer than 150,000 clones, around three quarters of them singletons. Source material: PBMCs. These receptors all stem from a man aged 35-49 years in good health and CMV-seropositive.

This chain connects TRBV2 to TRBJ1-5; D is undetermined. The CDR3 is made up of 12 amino acids. Trimming stripped 4 bases from V and 6 bases from J, with 7 bases between. Germline values: CDR1 SNHLY, CDR2 FYNNEI. CDR3 sequence reads: CASSGAGQPQHF. The CDR3 DNA follows: TGTGCCAGCAGTGGGGCAGGTCAGCCCCAGCATTTT.

The rearrangement links TRBV5-1 to TRBJ2-7, with 9 bases identical to TRBD1. Germline V lookup: CDR1 SGHRS, CDR2 YFSETQ. The CDR3 has 15 amino acids. The ends lost 3 bases at V and 3 bases at J; junction bases unmatched: 7. The CDR3 DNA follows: TGCGCCAGCAGCTCGGGCGGGACAGGGATCTACGAGCAGTACTTC. Translating it yields CASSSGGTGIYEQYF.

The V call is TRBV9, the J call TRBJ2-6; maybe TRBD2 (6 bases). Trimming stripped 0 bases from V and 4 bases from J, with 11 bases between. Germline V CDR1 and CDR2: SGDLS, YYNGEE. The CDR3 runs 16 residues. The CDR3 here is CASSVVGGVGANVLTF. CDR3 nucleotides: TGTGCCAGCAGCGTAGTCGGAGGGGTCGGGGCCAACGTCCTGACTTTC.

The chain joins TRBV10-2 to TRBJ1-6; 7 bases are shared with TRBD1. CDR3 length: 14 residues. Germline CDR1 is WSHSY and CDR2 is SAAADI. Unmatched junction bases numbered 5, after V lost 6 bases and J lost 6 bases. The CDR3 region is CASSAQGLNSPLHF. CDR3 nucleotides: TGCGCCAGCAGCGCACAGGGGCTTAATTCACCCCTCCACTTT.

The chain is built from TRBV18 and TRBJ2-2; a possible D gene is TRBD1 (5 bases). The CDR3 totals 14 residues. Germline CDR1 and CDR2: KGHSH and LQKENI. The V and J ends lost 2 bases and 5 bases respectively, with 9 bases between them. In DNA form, the CDR3 reads TGTGCCAGCTCACCAGGAGACAGAACCGGGGAGCTGTTTTTT. Its translation is CASSPGDRTGELFF.

For the CDR3, the DNA is TGTGCCAGCAGTGAGGTGGGACAGGTCCCCTACGAGCAGTACTTC. Protein product: CASSEVGQVPYEQYF. The V and J genes are TRBV2 and TRBJ2-7; 8 positions agree with TRBD1. The CDR3 consists of 15 residues. Germline V lookup: CDR1 SNHLY, CDR2 FYNNEI. The V segment lost 3 bases and the J segment 2 bases; nucleotides outside the gene matches: 6.

V usage is TRBV6-6 and J usage is TRBJ1-2; D is uncertain. There are 14 residues in the CDR3. Trimming took 6 bases from V and 6 from J, leaving 17 bases between them. CDR1 MNHNY and CDR2 SVGAGI come from the germline V gene (reference sequence). CDR3 bases: TGTGCCAGCAGCCCTCTATTTGAGGATAATGGCTACACCTTC. This sequence encodes CASSPLFEDNGYTF.

The genes are TRBV6-1 and TRBJ2-7; 9 nucleotides match TRBD2. J lost 0 bases, V lost 1 base, and 13 bases had no gene match. CDR1 is MNHNS and CDR2 is SASEGT in the germline V gene. CDR3 length equals 19 residues. The CDR3 DNA is TGTGCCAGCAGTGAAGGGCCCGTAAAAGCGGGAGGAGGCTCCTACGAGCAGTACTTC. Residues: CASSEGPVKAGGGSYEQYF.

This clone has just one count. The V and J genes are TRBV6-4 and TRBJ2-1; 7 bases match TRBD2. Germline CDR1 and CDR2: MRHNA and SNTAGT. Unmatched junction bases numbered 4, after V lost 2 bases and J lost 0 bases. The CDR3 covers 16 residues. For the CDR3, the DNA is TGTGCCAGCAGTGACAGTCGCGGGAGCTCCTACAATGAGCAGTTCTTC. Its translation: CASSDSRGSSYNEQFF.

The chain couples TRBV27 to TRBJ2-6; D is perhaps TRBD2 (5 bases). The germline CDR1 and CDR2 sequences are MNHEY and SMNVEV (reference sequence). Trimming removed 0 bases at V and 3 bases at J, with 18 bases between. The CDR3 sequence is 19 residues long. CDR3 loop: CASSLSGEGTYFGANVLTF. The CDR3 region has the DNA TGTGCCAGCAGTTTATCGGGCGAGGGAACTTACTTTGGGGCCAACGTCCTGACTTTC.

The chain combines TRBV5-1 with TRBJ1-6; D is undetermined. Germline V gene data show CDR1 as SGHRS and CDR2 as YFSETQ. Trimming took off 0 bases at V and 9 bases at J, with 4 bases between the two ends. The CDR3 spans 12 residues. Here the CDR3 reads CASSLGASPLHF. CDR3 DNA: TGCGCCAGCAGCTTGGGGGCTTCACCCCTCCACTTT. Full variable domain (remainder filled in from reference TRBV5-1 and TRBJ1-6): KAGVTQTPRYLIKTRGQQVTLSCSPISGHRSVSWYQQTPGQGLQFLFEYFSETQRNKGNFPGRFSGRQFSNSRSEMNVSTLELGDSALYLCASSLGASPLHFGNGTRLTVT.

The chain recombines TRBV9 with TRBJ2-7; 12 nucleotides match TRBD1. CDR1 is SGDLS, CDR2 YYNGEE, per germline. This CDR3 is built from 18 residues. V trimming: 0 bases; J trimming: 5 bases; junction bases outside the gene matches: 12. The CDR3 loop reads CASSVDVGGTGGFHEQYF. CDR3 nucleotide sequence: TGTGCCAGCAGCGTAGATGTCGGGGGGACAGGGGGCTTCCACGAGCAGTACTTC.

The chain employs TRBV7-9 and TRBJ1-2, with 8 bases identical to TRBD1. This CDR3 region has 15 residues. Losses at the gene ends were 6 bases for V and 4 bases for J; bases not matched to a gene: 10. Germline values: CDR1 SEHNR, CDR2 FQNEAQ (reference sequence). CDR3 loop: CASSLTGQASYGYTF. The CDR3 coding sequence is TGTGCCAGCAGTTTGACGGGACAGGCATCCTATGGCTACACCTTC.

This rearrangement joins TRBV6-5 to TRBJ2-3, with 9 positions matching TRBD2. V was clipped by 2 bases and J by 4 bases; unmatched bases: 4. Germline-derived CDR1 and CDR2 are MNHEY and SVGAGI. This CDR3 is built from 15 residues. Here the CDR3 reads CASSYGGRVSDTQYF. The CDR3 coding sequence is TGTGCCAGCAGTTACGGCGGGAGGGTGTCAGATACGCAGTATTTT.

V usage is TRBV25-1 and J usage is TRBJ1-4; 7 bases align to TRBD1. Germline CDR1 and CDR2: MGHDK and SYGVNS. V dropped 6 bases and J dropped 6; count of bases not matched to a gene: 10. The CDR3 sequence is 15 residues long. The CDR3 protein is CASSAIRGQYEKLFF. The DNA for the CDR3 is TGTGCCAGCAGCGCTATACGGGGACAGTATGAAAAACTGTTTTTT.

This chain links TRBV7-9 with TRBJ2-2, with 8 bases aligning to TRBD2. V dropped 5 bases and J dropped 5; count of bases not matched to a gene: 4. The germline V gene encodes CDR1 SEHNR and CDR2 FQNEAQ (reference sequence). This CDR3 spans 14 amino acids. DNA of the CDR3: TGTGCCAGCAGCCGGACTAGCCAAACCGGGGAGCTGTTTTTT. This codes for CASSRTSQTGELFF.

The CDR3 is CATSRDRQGALSGANVLTF. The CDR3 bases are TGTGCCACCAGCAGAGATCGACAGGGGGCCTTATCTGGGGCCAACGTCCTGACTTTC. The chain recombines TRBV15 with TRBJ2-6; 10 nucleotides align to TRBD1. The CDR3 is made up of 19 amino acids. V lost 0 bases, J lost 1 base, and 6 bases stayed unmatched. CDR1 and CDR2 from the germline V gene are LNHNV and YYDKDF (reference sequence).

The chain employs TRBV5-6 and TRBJ2-3; 10 bases line up with TRBD1. This CDR3 region has 14 residues. The V gene's germline CDR1 is SGHDT and CDR2 YYEEEE. Germline trimming cut 4 bases from V and 5 bases from J; bases unmatched to any gene: 4. The CDR3 here is CASSRDRGLDTQYF. CDR3 nucleotides: TGTGCCAGCAGCCGGGACAGGGGATTAGATACGCAGTATTTT.

CDR3 DNA sequence: TGTGCCAGCCTTTCCGGGGACAGCGACTACGAGCAGTACTTC. Its translation: CASLSGDSDYEQYF. This chain joins TRBV28 and TRBJ2-7, with 7 bases matching TRBD1. The ends lost 8 bases at V and 3 bases at J; junction bases unmatched: 10. Germline V gene sequence: CDR1 MDHEN, CDR2 SYDVKM. The CDR3 has 14 amino acids.